The present T cell receptor beta chain was sequenced within a study of blood T cells in healthy people across ages. The wider study: In model experiments, template switching was able to capture about one barcoded beta molecule for every two T cells that were present.

In regard to this clonotype: Antigen unknown.

The CDR3 spans 14 residues. Germline V gives CDR1 SGDLS, CDR2 YYNGEE. V lost 3 bases, J lost 9 bases, and 16 bases lay in between. The study's findings and limits: PBMC samples, being unsorted, prevented any conclusive comparison of naive and antigen-experienced cells.

A second roughly 6 to 12 cycle PCR used barcoded and J-beta primers. A tag from a template-switch adaptor with 12 random nucleotides marked each cDNA molecule. TCRdb re-called the 5' RACE reads through MiXCR, storing one row per CDR3 protein. The sample yields some 1.5 million distinct CDR3 sequences, approximately 28% seen once. The sample was blood. The clonotype comes from a woman aged 25-40 years in good health. V gene TRBV9 combines with J gene TRBJ2-1; a possible D gene is TRBD1 (6 bases). CDR3 bases: TGTGCCAGCAGCGACCGGGACACTACCCTTGAGCAGTTCTTC. Translating it yields CASSDRDTTLEQFF.